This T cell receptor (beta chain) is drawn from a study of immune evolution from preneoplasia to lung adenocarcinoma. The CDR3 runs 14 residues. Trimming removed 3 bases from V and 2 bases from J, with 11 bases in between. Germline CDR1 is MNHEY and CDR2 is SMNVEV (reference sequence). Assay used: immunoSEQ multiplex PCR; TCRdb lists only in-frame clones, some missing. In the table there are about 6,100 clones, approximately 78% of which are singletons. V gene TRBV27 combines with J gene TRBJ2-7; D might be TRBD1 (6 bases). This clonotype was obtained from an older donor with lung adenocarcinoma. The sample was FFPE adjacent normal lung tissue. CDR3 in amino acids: CASSLTGQTYEQYF. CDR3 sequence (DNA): TGTGCCAGCAGTTTGACGGGACAAACCTACGAGCAGTACTTC.